This TCR beta chain was captured by sequencing in a study of CXCR3-negative and CXCR3-positive naive CD8 T cells. This CDR3 has 14 amino acids. The germline V gene has CDR1 SEHNR and CDR2 FQNEAQ (reference sequence). As for this clonotype: Its antigen is not known.

Whole-study results and caveats: TRB CDR3s of CXCR3-positive naive cells were more hydrophobic than those of CXCR3-negative naive cells.

cDNA libraries for TRB were generated by 5' RACE incorporating UMI labels. TCRdb reprocessed the 5' RACE reads; each CDR3 protein has one entry and no DNA is given. Its listing shows 80,000 to 100,000 distinct CDR3 sequences. V gene TRBV7-9 combines with J gene TRBJ1-5; checking the TCRdb D call of TRBD1 is not possible without DNA. The receptor was derived from a human donor in good health. Some clones in this sample may be carry-over from other donors' samples. Material: naive CXCR3+ CD8+ T cells from blood. Subset noted: CD45RO-CCR7+CD27+CD95- naive CD8+ T cells expressing CXCR3 (TNR3+). The CDR3 is CASSSGQGLQPQHF.